This T cell receptor beta chain was sequenced for a study of blood T cell repertoires in COVID-19. Whole-study context: T cells, B-cell-depleted T cells, or PBMCs supplied cDNA or gDNA.

In the authors' workflow: Scientists estimated how many nucleated cells there were by amplifying reference gene primers. Some clones are missing from TCRdb's copy, which holds only in-frame ones; the method was immunoSEQ multiplex PCR. V and J calls and clone size are given by that table; D and trimming were obtained from the DNA. The sample has about 170,000 clones, about nine tenths seen once; the top ten hold about 26%. Germline CDR1 and CDR2: LGHNT and FRNRAP. The CDR3 runs to 15 residues. V dropped 6 bases and J dropped 0; count of bases not matched to a gene: 5. This TCR was sampled from a man aged 55 to 70 with acute or convalescent COVID-19. V and J are TRBV12-5 and TRBJ1-2; 9 bases align to TRBD1. The sample taken for sequencing was peripheral blood. In DNA form, the CDR3 reads TGTGCTAGTGGGACAGGGGGTCTGACTAACTATGGCTACACCTTC. Its protein product is CASGTGGLTNYGYTF.